This T cell receptor beta chain was profiled in a study of blood T cell repertoires in COVID-19. Overall study context: Acute and convalescent COVID-19 specimens originated in the United States, Italy and Spain. PBMCs, B-cell-depleted T cells, or T cells provided the cDNA or gDNA that made up the material.

The CDR3 contains 15 residues. The V gene's germline CDR1 is MNHEY and CDR2 SMNVEV (reference sequence). Trimming shortened V by 2 bases and J by 4 bases, and 14 bases separated the two germline ends. The table came from immunoSEQ multiplex PCR; TCRdb's copy has only in-frame clones and leaves some out. The sample has more than 80,000 clones, about 64% seen once. The chain links TRBV27 to TRBJ2-5; D might be TRBD1 (6 bases). The sequencing input was peripheral blood. The clonotype comes from a human donor with acute or convalescent COVID-19. The donor label of this sample is uncertain. The CDR3 DNA sequence: TGTGCCAGCAGTTTAGGGGGCTACAGGGTAGAGACCCAGTACTTC. This encodes CASSLGGYRVETQYF.